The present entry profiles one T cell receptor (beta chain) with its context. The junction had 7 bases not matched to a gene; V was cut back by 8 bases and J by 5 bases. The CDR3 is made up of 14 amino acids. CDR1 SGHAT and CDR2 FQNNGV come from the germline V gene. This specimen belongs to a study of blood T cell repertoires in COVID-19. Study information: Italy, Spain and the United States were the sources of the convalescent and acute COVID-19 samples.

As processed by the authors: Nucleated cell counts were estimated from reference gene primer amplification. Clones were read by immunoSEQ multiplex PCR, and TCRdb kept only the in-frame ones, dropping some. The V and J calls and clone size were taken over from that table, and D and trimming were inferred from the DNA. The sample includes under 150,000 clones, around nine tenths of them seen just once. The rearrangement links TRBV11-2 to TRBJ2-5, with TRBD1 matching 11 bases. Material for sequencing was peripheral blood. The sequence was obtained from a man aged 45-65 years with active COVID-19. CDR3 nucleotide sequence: TGTGCCAGCGATCCGGGACAGGGGGTTGAGACCCAGTACTTC. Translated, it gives CASDPGQGVETQYF.